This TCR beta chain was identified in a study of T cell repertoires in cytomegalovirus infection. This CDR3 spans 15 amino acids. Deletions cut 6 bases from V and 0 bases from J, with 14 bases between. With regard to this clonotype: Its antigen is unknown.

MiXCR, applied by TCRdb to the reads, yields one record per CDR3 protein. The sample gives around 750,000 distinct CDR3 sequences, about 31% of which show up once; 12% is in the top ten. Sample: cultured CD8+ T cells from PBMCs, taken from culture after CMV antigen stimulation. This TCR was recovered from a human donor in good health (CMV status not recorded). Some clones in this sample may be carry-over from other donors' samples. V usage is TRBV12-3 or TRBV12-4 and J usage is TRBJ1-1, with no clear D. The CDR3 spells CASRGRGWVNTEAFF. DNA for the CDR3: TGTGCCAGCAGGGGAAGAGGTTGGGTGAACACTGAAGCTTTCTTT.